These 7 T cell receptor beta chains share one sample of origin, sequenced in a study of T cell responses to AZD1222 COVID-19 vaccine. Assay: immunoSEQ multiplex PCR; the TCRdb copy retains only in-frame clones and omits some. The sample contains about 130,000 clones, roughly 90% of which appear only once. Sequenced here: peripheral blood, sampled on day 0 of AZD1222 vaccination. All receptors derive from an adult in good health.

The rearrangement joins TRBV29-1 to TRBJ2-1; perhaps TRBD1 as D (6 bases). V lost 4 bases to trimming and J lost 6 bases, with 13 bases between them. There are 13 residues in the CDR3. Germline CDR1 reads SQVTM; CDR2 reads ANQGSEA. CDR3 in DNA: TGCAGCGTTGCATGGGGGCCGGGCAATGAGCAGTTCTTC. This gives the protein CSVAWGPGNEQFF.

The chain carries TRBV6-5 and TRBJ1-3, with D possibly TRBD1 on 5 matching bases. Looked up from germline, CDR1 is MNHEY and CDR2 is SVGAGI. This CDR3 spans 14 amino acids. V was clipped by 5 bases and J by 0 bases, with 8 bases between them. The CDR3 spells CASSRGISGNTIYF. The CDR3 bases are TGTGCCAGCAGTCGGGGGATCTCTGGAAACACCATATATTTT.

CDR3 amino acids: CATSDPLGQGLVTGELFF. In DNA, the CDR3 is TGTGCCACCAGTGATCCCCTAGGACAGGGACTAGTCACCGGGGAGCTGTTTTTT. This sequence joins TRBV24-1 and TRBJ2-2; D may match TRBD1 or TRBD2 (8 bases each). Trimming cost V 3 bases and J 4 bases, with 20 bases left between them. Germline loops: CDR1 KGHDR, CDR2 SFDVKD. The CDR3 is 18 amino acids.

This chain links TRBV5-1 with TRBJ1-6, with 8 bases lining up with TRBD1. Looked up from germline, CDR1 is SGHRS and CDR2 is YFSETQ. This CDR3 contains 17 residues. The J segment lost 7 bases and the V segment lost 1 base, leaving 10 bases of the junction unmatched. The CDR3, as DNA: TGCGCCAGCAGCTTGCCCGGGACAGGTTTCGGGAATTCACCCCTCCACTTT. Translated: CASSLPGTGFGNSPLHF.

The chain couples TRBV6-1 to TRBJ1-3; D gene ambiguous. Germline lookup yields CDR1 MNHNS and CDR2 SASEGT. The CDR3 has 16 residues. Trimming cost V 2 bases and J 3 bases, with 14 bases left between them. CDR3 sequence reads: CASSEFRTRFGNTIYF. In DNA form, the CDR3 reads TGTGCCAGCAGTGAATTCAGGACGAGGTTTGGAAACACCATATATTTT.

This rearrangement joins TRBV25-1 to TRBJ1-1; D is unclear. The CDR3 is 15 amino acids. V was cut by 4 bases and J by 2 bases, with 14 bases left in between. Germline lookup yields CDR1 MGHDK and CDR2 SYGVNS. This CDR3 is CASSVSRRPNTEAFF. DNA for the CDR3: TGTGCCAGCAGTGTTAGCCGTCGGCCTAACACTGAAGCTTTCTTT.

The V and J genes are TRBV30 and TRBJ1-6; the D gene is possibly TRBD1 (5 bases). V lost 1 base, J lost 10 bases, and 8 bases lay in between. Per germline, CDR1 GTSNPN and CDR2 SVGIG (reference sequence). This CDR3 has 12 residues. The chain's CDR3 is CAWSGGLSPLHF. CDR3 bases: TGTGCCTGGAGTGGGGGGTTGTCACCCCTCCACTTT.